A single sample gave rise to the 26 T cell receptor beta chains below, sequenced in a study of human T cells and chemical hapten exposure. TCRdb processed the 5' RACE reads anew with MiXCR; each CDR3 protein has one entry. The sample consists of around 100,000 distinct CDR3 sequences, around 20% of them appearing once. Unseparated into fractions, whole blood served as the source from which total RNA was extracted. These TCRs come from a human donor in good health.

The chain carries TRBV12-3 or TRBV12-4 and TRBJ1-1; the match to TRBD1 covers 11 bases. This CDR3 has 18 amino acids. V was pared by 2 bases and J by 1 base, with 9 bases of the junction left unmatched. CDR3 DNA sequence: TGTGCCAGCAGTTTATCCCGGACAGGGGGCCTCGGGAACACTGAAGCTTTCTTT. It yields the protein CASSLSRTGGLGNTEAFF.

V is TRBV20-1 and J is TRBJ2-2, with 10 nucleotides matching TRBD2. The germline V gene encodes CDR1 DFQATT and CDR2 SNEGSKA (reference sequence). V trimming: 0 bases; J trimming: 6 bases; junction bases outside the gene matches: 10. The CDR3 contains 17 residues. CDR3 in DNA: TGCAGTGCTAGAGATAGGGCTAGCGGGAGAGGTGCCGGGGAGCTGTTTTTT. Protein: CSARDRASGRGAGELFF.

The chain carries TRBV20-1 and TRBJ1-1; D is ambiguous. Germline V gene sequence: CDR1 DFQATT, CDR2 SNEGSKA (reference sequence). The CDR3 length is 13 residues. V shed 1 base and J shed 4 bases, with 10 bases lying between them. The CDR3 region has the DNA TGCAGTGCTAGAGCAGGTCTAGCCACTGAAGCTTTCTTT. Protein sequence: CSARAGLATEAFF.

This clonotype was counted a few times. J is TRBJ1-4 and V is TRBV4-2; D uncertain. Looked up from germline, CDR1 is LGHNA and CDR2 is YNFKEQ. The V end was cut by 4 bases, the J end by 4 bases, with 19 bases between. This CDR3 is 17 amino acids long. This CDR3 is CASSPNGVEDFNEKLFF. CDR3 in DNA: TGTGCCAGCAGCCCTAACGGGGTTGAGGACTTTAATGAAAAACTGTTTTTT.

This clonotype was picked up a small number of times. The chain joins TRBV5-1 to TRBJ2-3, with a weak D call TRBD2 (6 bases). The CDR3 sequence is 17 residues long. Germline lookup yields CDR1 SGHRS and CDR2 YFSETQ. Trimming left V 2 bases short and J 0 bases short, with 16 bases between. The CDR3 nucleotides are TGCGCCAGCAGCTTAGGTCGGGACTTGTGGAGCACAGATACGCAGTATTTT. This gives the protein CASSLGRDLWSTDTQYF. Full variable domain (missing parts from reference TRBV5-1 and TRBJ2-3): KAGVTQTPRYLIKTRGQQVTLSCSPISGHRSVSWYQQTPGQGLQFLFEYFSETQRNKGNFPGRFSGRQFSNSRSEMNVSTLELGDSALYLCASSLGRDLWSTDTQYFGPGTRLTVL.

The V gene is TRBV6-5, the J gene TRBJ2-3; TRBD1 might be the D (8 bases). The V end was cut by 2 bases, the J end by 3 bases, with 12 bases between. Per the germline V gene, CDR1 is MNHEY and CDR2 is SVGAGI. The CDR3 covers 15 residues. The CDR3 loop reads CASSYERDRTDTQYF. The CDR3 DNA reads TGTGCCAGCAGTTACGAGCGGGACAGGACAGATACGCAGTATTTT.

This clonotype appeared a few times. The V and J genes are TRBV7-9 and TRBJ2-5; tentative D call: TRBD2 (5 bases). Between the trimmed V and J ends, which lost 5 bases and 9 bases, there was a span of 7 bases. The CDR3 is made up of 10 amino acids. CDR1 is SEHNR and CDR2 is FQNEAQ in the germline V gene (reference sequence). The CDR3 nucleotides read TGTGCCAGCAGCCCGGAGGCCCAGTACTTC. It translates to CASSPEAQYF.

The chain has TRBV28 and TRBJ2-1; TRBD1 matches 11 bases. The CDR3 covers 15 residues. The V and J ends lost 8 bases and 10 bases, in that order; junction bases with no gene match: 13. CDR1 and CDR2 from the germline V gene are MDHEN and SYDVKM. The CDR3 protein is CASSPAGTGGREQFF. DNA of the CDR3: TGTGCCAGCTCCCCGGCGGGGACAGGGGGGAGGGAGCAGTTCTTC. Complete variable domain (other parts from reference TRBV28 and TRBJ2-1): DVKVTQSSRYLVKRTGEKVFLECVQDMDHENMFWYRQDPGLGLRLIYFSYDVKMKEKGDIPEGYSVSREKKERFSLILESASTNQTSMYLCASSPAGTGGREQFFGPGTRLTVL.

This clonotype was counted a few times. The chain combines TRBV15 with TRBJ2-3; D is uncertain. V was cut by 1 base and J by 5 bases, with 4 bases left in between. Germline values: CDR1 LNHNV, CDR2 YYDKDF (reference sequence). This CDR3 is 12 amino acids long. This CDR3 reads CATSRARDTQYF. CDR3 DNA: TGTGCCACCAGCAGAGCCAGAGATACGCAGTATTTT.

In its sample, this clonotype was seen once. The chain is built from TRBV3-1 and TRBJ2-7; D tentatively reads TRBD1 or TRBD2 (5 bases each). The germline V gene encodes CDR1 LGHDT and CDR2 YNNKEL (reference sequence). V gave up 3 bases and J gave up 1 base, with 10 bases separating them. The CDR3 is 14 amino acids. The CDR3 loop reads CASSQAGTSYEQYF. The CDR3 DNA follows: TGTGCCAGCAGCCAGGCCGGGACGTCCTACGAGCAGTACTTC.

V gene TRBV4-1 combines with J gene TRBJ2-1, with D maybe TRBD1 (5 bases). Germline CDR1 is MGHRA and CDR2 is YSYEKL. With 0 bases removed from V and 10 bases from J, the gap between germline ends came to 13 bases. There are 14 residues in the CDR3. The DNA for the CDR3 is TGCGCCAGCAGCCAAGATCCACAGGCTCCCGAGCAGTTCTTC. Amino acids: CASSQDPQAPEQFF.

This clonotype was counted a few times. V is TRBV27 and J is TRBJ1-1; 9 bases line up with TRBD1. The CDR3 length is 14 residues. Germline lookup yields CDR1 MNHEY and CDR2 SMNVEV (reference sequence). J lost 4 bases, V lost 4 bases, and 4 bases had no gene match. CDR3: CASSSTGGVTEAFF. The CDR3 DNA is TGTGCCAGCAGTTCAACAGGGGGCGTCACTGAAGCTTTCTTT.

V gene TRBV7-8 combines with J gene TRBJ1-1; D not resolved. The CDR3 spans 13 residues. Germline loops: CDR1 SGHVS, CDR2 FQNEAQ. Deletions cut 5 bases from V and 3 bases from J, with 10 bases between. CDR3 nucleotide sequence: TGTGCCAGCAGCCCGACACCTGACACTGAAGCTTTCTTT. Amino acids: CASSPTPDTEAFF.

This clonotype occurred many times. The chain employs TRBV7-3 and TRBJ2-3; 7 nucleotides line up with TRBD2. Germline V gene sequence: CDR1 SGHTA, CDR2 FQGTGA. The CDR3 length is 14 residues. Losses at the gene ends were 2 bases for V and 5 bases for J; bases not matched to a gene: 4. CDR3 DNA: TGTGCCAGCAGCTTAGGCGGGAGAGGAGATACGCAGTATTTT. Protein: CASSLGGRGDTQYF.

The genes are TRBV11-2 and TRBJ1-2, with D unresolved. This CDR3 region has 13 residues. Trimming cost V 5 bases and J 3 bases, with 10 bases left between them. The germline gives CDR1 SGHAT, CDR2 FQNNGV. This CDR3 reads CASSPQGHYGYTF. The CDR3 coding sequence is TGTGCCAGCAGCCCCCAAGGCCACTATGGCTACACCTTC.

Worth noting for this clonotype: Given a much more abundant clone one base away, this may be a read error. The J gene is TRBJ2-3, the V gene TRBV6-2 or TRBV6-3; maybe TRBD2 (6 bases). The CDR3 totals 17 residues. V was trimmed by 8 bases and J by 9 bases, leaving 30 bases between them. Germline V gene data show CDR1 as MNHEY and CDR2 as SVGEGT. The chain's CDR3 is CASRWGGLRDPGETQYF. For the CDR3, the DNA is TGTGCCAGCCGCTGGGGAGGACTTAGGGACCCCGGAGAGACGCAGTATTTT.

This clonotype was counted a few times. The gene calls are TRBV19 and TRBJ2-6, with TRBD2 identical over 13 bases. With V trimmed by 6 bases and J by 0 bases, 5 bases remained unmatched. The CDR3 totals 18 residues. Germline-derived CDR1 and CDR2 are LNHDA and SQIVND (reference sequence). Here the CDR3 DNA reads TGTGCCAGTAGACGGGGACTAGCGGGGACCTCTGGGGCCAACGTCCTGACTTTC. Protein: CASRRGLAGTSGANVLTF.

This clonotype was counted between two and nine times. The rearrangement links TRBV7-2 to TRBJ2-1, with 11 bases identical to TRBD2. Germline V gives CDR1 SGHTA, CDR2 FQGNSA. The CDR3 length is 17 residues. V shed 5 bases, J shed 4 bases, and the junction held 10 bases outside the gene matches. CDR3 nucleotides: TGTGCCAGCAGCACAGTGGCACTAGCGGGGGTTTACAATGAGCAGTTCTTC. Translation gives CASSTVALAGVYNEQFF.

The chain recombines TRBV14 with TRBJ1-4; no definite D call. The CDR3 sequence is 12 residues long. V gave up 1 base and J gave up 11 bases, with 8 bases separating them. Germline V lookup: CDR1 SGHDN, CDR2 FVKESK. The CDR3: CASSQGDWKLFF. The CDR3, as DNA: TGTGCCAGCAGCCAAGGCGACTGGAAACTGTTTTTT.

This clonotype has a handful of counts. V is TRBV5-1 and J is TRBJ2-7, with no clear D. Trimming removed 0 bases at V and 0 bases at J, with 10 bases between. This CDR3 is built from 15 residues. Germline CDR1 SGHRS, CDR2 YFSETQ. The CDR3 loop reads CASSLGLPSSYEQYF. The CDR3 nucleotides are TGCGCCAGCAGCTTGGGACTTCCAAGCTCCTACGAGCAGTACTTC.

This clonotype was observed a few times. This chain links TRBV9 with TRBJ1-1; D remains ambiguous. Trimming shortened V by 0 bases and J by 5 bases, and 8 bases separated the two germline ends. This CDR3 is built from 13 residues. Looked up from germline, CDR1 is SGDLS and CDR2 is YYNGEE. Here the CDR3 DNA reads TGTGCCAGCAGCGTAGCGGCAGGAACTGAAGCTTTCTTT. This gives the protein CASSVAAGTEAFF. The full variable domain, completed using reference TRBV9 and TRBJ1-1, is DSGVTQTPKHLITATGQRVTLRCSPRSGDLSVYWYQQSLDQGLQFLIQYYNGEERAKGNILERFSAQQFPDLHSELNLSSLELGDSALYFCASSVAAGTEAFFGQGTRLTVV.

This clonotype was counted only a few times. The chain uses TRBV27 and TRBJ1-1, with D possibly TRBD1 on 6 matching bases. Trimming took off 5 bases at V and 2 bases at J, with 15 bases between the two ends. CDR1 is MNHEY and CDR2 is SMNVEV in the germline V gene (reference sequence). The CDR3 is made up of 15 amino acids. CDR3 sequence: CASSPEGGRNTEAFF. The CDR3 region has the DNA TGTGCCAGCAGTCCAGAGGGGGGGCGAAACACTGAAGCTTTCTTT.

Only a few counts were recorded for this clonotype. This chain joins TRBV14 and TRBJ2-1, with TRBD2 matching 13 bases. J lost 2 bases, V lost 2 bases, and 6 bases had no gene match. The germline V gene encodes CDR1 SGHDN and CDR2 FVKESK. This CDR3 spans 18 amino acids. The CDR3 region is CASSQSRTSGSAYNEQFF. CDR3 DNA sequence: TGTGCCAGCAGCCAAAGTAGGACTAGCGGGAGCGCCTACAATGAGCAGTTCTTC.

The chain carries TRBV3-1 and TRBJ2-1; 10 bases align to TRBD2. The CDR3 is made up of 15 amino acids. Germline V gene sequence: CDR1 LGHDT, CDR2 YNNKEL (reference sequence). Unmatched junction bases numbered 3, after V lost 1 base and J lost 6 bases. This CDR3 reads CASSQGLAGPNEQFF. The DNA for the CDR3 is TGTGCCAGCAGCCAAGGACTAGCGGGTCCCAATGAGCAGTTCTTC.

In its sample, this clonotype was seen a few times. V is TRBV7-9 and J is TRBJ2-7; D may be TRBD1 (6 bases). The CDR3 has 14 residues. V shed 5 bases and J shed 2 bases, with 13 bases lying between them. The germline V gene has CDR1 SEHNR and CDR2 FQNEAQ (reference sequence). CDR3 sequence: CASSPPQGTYEQYF. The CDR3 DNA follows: TGTGCCAGCAGCCCCCCCCAGGGGACCTACGAGCAGTACTTC.

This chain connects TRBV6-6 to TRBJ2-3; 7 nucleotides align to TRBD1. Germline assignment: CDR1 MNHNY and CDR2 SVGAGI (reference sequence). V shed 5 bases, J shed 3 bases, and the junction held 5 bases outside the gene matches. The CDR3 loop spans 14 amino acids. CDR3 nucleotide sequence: TGTGCCAGCAGTCCCGGGACAGAGACAGATACGCAGTATTTT. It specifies CASSPGTETDTQYF.